These T cell receptor beta chains were read from a single sample in a study of regulatory T cells in long-lasting Graves disease. TCRdb redid the calling of the multiplex PCR reads with MiXCR, one entry per CDR3 protein. The data contain approximately 540,000 distinct CDR3 sequences, around 12% of them singletons. This same sample was also taken into another study, of T cells in Graves' hyperthyroidism and ophthalmopathy.

The sequencing used peripheral blood mononuclear cells (PBMCs), collected at new diagnosis, from a patient treated with antithyroid drugs. These receptors were collected from a woman in her twenties or thirties with Graves disease. The CDR3 runs from the conserved cysteine through the conserved F or W. Each record gives: clone size, D gene, J gene, V gene, CDR3 DNA, CDR3 protein. D genes are given only for firm matches. Clone size is not always given. Where it is, it says once, few, many or a class for expanded clones.

many	-	TRBJ2-7	TRBV20-1	TGCAGTGCTAGAGACTGGGGGGCGGGTTTCTACGAGCAGTACTTC	CSARDWGAGFYEQYF
-	TRBD1	TRBJ2-5	TRBV11-2	TGTGCCAGCATGGTAGCAGGGGGCCTTTCCCACCAAGAGACCCAGTACTTC	CASMVAGGLSHQETQYF
-	TRBD1	TRBJ2-7	TRBV20-1	TGCAGTGCTAGACCACAGGGGGGCCACGAGCAGTACTTC	CSARPQGGHEQYF
few	-	TRBJ1-5	TRBV15	TGTGCCACCAGCGGCTCGGGGGCTCACAATCAGCCCCAGCATTTT	CATSGSGAHNQPQHF
few	-	TRBJ1-1	TRBV29-1	TGCAGCGTTCCCACCCCGGCGGACACTGAAGCTTTCTTT	CSVPTPADTEAFF
many	TRBD1	TRBJ2-5	TRBV2	TGTGCCAGCAGCGGGGACAGGGCAGAGACCCAGTACTTC	CASSGDRAETQYF
few	TRBD1	TRBJ1-2	TRBV6-2/TRBV6-3	TGTGCCAGCGGCGCGTTGGGACAGGTCTATGGCTACACCTTC	CASGALGQVYGYTF
many	-	TRBJ1-5	TRBV30	TGTGCCTGGAGTGTTATGAATAGCAATCAGCCCCAGCATTTT	CAWSVMNSNQPQHF
many	-	TRBJ1-1	TRBV11-2	TGTGCCAGCAGGATAGGGGGGAACACTGAAGCTTTCTTT	CASRIGGNTEAFF
many	-	TRBJ2-3	TRBV28	TGTGCCAGCAGTCTAACCCCCTCGGAAGATACGCAGTATTTT	CASSLTPSEDTQYF
-	TRBD1	TRBJ1-4	TRBV6-1	TGTGCCAGCACCGCGGACAGGGGGCATACTAATGAAAAACTGTTTTTT	CASTADRGHTNEKLFF
few	-	TRBJ2-7	TRBV29-1	TGCAGCGTGTTGGACGAACCCTCCTACGAGCAGTACTTC	CSVLDEPSYEQYF
many	-	TRBJ2-1	TRBV11-2	TGTGCCAGCAGCTTAGTTATGGCGAATGAGCAGTTCTTC	CASSLVMANEQFF
many	-	TRBJ2-2	TRBV6-1	TGTGCCAGCAGTCCCCGTTTCAGGGAGAACACCGGGGAGCTGTTTTTT	CASSPRFRENTGELFF
many	-	TRBJ1-4	TRBV30	TGTGCCTGGAGTGCACGGGGGGGATTCGGTGAAAAACTGTTTTTT	CAWSARGGFGEKLFF
many	-	TRBJ2-1	TRBV14	TGTGCCAGCAGCCAAGAGCAGGGGAACTACAATGAGCAGTTCTTC	CASSQEQGNYNEQFF
many	-	TRBJ1-2	TRBV12-3/TRBV12-4	TGTGCCAGCAGTTTCCCAGGGGTTCGGGGCTACACCTTC	CASSFPGVRGYTF
many	-	TRBJ2-1	TRBV6-5	TGTGCCAGCAGTTACTCGAGGGTACATGAGCAGTTCTTC	CASSYSRVHEQFF
many	-	TRBJ1-1	TRBV5-1	TGCGCCAGCAAAACTTCCGGAGGTGCGTTTGAAGCTTTCTTT	CASKTSGGAFEAFF
many	-	TRBJ2-5	TRBV6-2/TRBV6-3	TGTGCCAGCAGTTACCTCGCGGTGGAGTTTTCCCAAGAGACCCAGTACTTC	CASSYLAVEFSQETQYF
many	-	TRBJ2-7	TRBV10-3	TGTGCCATCAGTGAGGTGGGGACCTACGAGCAGTACTTC	CAISEVGTYEQYF
many	TRBD1	TRBJ1-1	TRBV12-3/TRBV12-4	TGTGCCAGCAGATCTAACAGGGGGCCGAACACTGAAGCTTTCTTT	CASRSNRGPNTEAFF
-	-	TRBJ1-1	TRBV4-1	TGCGCCAGCAGCCAAGATTCTAAGGCTCGAGTGAACACTGAAGCTTTCTTT	CASSQDSKARVNTEAFF
few	-	TRBJ1-2	TRBV7-9	TGTGCCAGCAGCGACCGGGACTCCCCCTATGGCTACACCTTC	CASSDRDSPYGYTF
-	TRBD2	TRBJ2-3	TRBV4-1	TGCGCCAGCAGCCTTGGACTAGCGGGATACACAGATACGCAGTATTTT	CASSLGLAGYTDTQYF
many	-	TRBJ2-2	TRBV27	TGTGCCAGCAGTCGACAGGTCGGGGAGCTGTTTTTT	CASSRQVGELFF
-	TRBD2	TRBJ2-1	TRBV27	TGTGCCAGCGCGACGACTAGCGACCATTACAATGAGCAGTTCTTC	CASATTSDHYNEQFF
many	-	TRBJ2-6	TRBV2	TGTGCCACGAGTCCCGGTCGGGGATACTCTGGGGCCAACGTCCTGACTTTC	CATSPGRGYSGANVLTF
few	TRBD2	TRBJ2-1	TRBV11-2	TGTGCCAGCAGCCCCATCTTCGCCGAAGGACTAGCGGGGCCCAGCTCCTACAATGAGCAGTTCTTC	CASSPIFAEGLAGPSSYNEQFF
many	TRBD2	TRBJ2-7	TRBV11-3	TGTGCCAGCAGCCCCCGGACTAGCGGTTACTACGAGCAGTACTTC	CASSPRTSGYYEQYF
many	TRBD1	TRBJ2-1	TRBV5-5	TGTGCCAGCAGCTTGGAGGACAGGGGGCTTAGTGAGCAGTTCTTC	CASSLEDRGLSEQFF
-	-	TRBJ1-3	TRBV4-1	TGCGCCAGCACAATGACGTGGTCTACTGGAAACACCATATATTTT	CASTMTWSTGNTIYF
many	TRBD2	TRBJ2-5	TRBV6-1	TGTGCCAGCAGACGCACCGCGGGAGGAGCGGAGGAGACCCAGTACTTC	CASRRTAGGAEETQYF
many	-	TRBJ1-2	TRBV2	TGTGCCAGCAGGGAAGGACAGCTTCCTAACTATGGCTACACCTTC	CASREGQLPNYGYTF
many	-	TRBJ1-1	TRBV6-5	TGTGCCAGCAGTTATGGGGGACAGAACACTGAAGCTTTCTTT	CASSYGGQNTEAFF
few	TRBD1	TRBJ1-5	TRBV30	TGTGCCTGGAGTGCGGGACAGGGGAGAAGCAATCAGCCCCAGCATTTT	CAWSAGQGRSNQPQHF
few	TRBD1	TRBJ2-7	TRBV14	TGTGCCAGCAGCCAATTTACCGGGACAGGGCGGCACGAGCAGTACTTC	CASSQFTGTGRHEQYF
many	-	TRBJ2-7	TRBV5-1	TGCGCCAGCAGCTTGGGACTCCCCCGGAGAAGGGAGCAGTACTTC	CASSLGLPRRREQYF
many	-	TRBJ2-7	TRBV29-1	TGCAGCGCCTTGACAGCCTCCTACGAGCAGTACTTC	CSALTASYEQYF
-	-	TRBJ1-1	TRBV14	TGTGCCAGCAGCCAAGGGGGCATGGCTTTCTTT	CASSQGGMAFF
many	-	TRBJ2-1	TRBV6-1	TGTGCCAGCAGTCCCGGGAGATTGGATAACAATGAGCAGTTCTTC	CASSPGRLDNNEQFF
-	TRBD2	TRBJ2-3	TRBV28	TGTGCCAGCAGTTTACGGGGGGGCCGTACAGATACGCAGTATTTT	CASSLRGGRTDTQYF
many	TRBD1	TRBJ1-4	TRBV9	TGTGCCAGCAGCGTCGGGACAGGGGTGAGAACTAATGAAAAACTGTTTTTT	CASSVGTGVRTNEKLFF
few	-	TRBJ2-6	TRBV15	TGTGCCACCAGCTCGAGGGGTTCTGGGGCCAACGTCCTGACTTTC	CATSSRGSGANVLTF
-	-	TRBJ2-3	TRBV4-1	TGCGCCAGCAGCCAAGTGGGCTCGTGGGCTAGCCCGACAGATACGCAGTATTTT	CASSQVGSWASPTDTQYF
few	TRBD1	TRBJ1-6	TRBV4-1	TGCGCCAGCAGCCAAGATTTCGCCGGGACAGGATTCGCCCCAAATAATTCACCCCTCCACTTT	CASSQDFAGTGFAPNNSPLHF
-	-	TRBJ2-1	TRBV6-5	TGTGCCAGCAGTTACAGTCTAGGCCAGGGCCCCAATGAGCAGTTCTTC	CASSYSLGQGPNEQFF
many	TRBD1	TRBJ1-6	TRBV28	TGTGCCAGCAGTTCCTCGGGACAGCCCAGACGTTCACCCCTCCACTTT	CASSSSGQPRRSPLHF
few	TRBD2	TRBJ2-3	TRBV20-1	TGTTTCGGGACTAGCGGGACCACAGATACGCAGTATTTT	CFGTSGTTDTQYF
few	-	TRBJ2-5	TRBV29-1	TGCAGCGTTCCTAGGGTTGGACGGCCTCAGGGGGAGACCCAGTACTTC	CSVPRVGRPQGETQYF
many	-	TRBJ1-1	TRBV2	TGTGCCACTGACAGTACGGGGGCTGGCACTGAAGCTTTCTTT	CATDSTGAGTEAFF
many	-	TRBJ1-5	TRBV28	TGTGCCAGCCTCGGTGGGTGGCAAGGGCAGCCCCAGCATTTT	CASLGGWQGQPQHF